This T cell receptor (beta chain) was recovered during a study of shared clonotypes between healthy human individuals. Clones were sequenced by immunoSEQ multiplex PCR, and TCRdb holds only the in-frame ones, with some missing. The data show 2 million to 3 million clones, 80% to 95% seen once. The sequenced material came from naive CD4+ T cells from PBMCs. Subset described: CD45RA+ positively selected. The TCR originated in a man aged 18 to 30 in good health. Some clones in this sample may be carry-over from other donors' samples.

CDR3 in DNA: TGTGCCAGCAGCCACCACACCAGGGCTGCGGTTAGCGATGGCTACACCTTC. Protein sequence: CASSHHTRAAVSDGYTF. The chain has TRBV13 and TRBJ1-2; a possible D gene is TRBD1 (5 bases). The CDR3 totals 17 residues. Germline V gene sequence: CDR1 PRHDT, CDR2 FYEKMQ (reference sequence). V shed 5 bases and J shed 6 bases, with 25 bases lying between them.